This T cell receptor beta chain is drawn from a study of blood T cell repertoires in COVID-19. This table comes from immunoSEQ multiplex PCR, and its TCRdb copy is limited to in-frame clones, with some not included. The table shows about 180,000 clones, with 85% occurring only once. This sequence originates from a person aged 70 to 85 with COVID-19, enrolled during active disease. The sequenced sample consisted of peripheral blood.

CDR3: CASSVRLAGGRTGELFF. The CDR3 DNA follows: TGTGCCAGCAGCGTTCGACTAGCGGGAGGGCGGACCGGGGAGCTGTTTTTT. The V gene is TRBV9, the J gene TRBJ2-2; 14 nucleotides match TRBD2. The CDR3 loop spans 17 amino acids. Per the germline V gene, CDR1 is SGDLS and CDR2 is YYNGEE. After removal of 2 bases from V and 5 bases from J, the junction contained 5 bases not matched to a gene. Supplemented by reference TRBV9 and TRBJ2-2, the full variable domain reads DSGVTQTPKHLITATGQRVTLRCSPRSGDLSVYWYQQSLDQGLQFLIQYYNGEERAKGNILERFSAQQFPDLHSELNLSSLELGDSALYFCASSVRLAGGRTGELFFGEGSRLTVL.